The sequence of this T cell receptor beta chain was determined in a study of human T cells and chemical hapten exposure. Findings and limits, study-wide: Those TCRs sitting above 1 in 1000 frequency stayed the same with DPC sensitization. Expanded TCRs showed more large CDR3 clusters than pre-sensitization or healthy control sets.

The length of the CDR3 is 10 residues. From germline, CDR1 is SQVTM and CDR2 ANQGSEA. Time point described: patch test 1, 2 weeks after DPC sensitization. Stated treatment: therapeutic diphenylcyclopropenone sensitization with weekly scalp DPC. It was unfractionated whole blood from which total RNA was extracted. This clonotype was seen repeatedly, ten times or more. The target antigen is unknown. For the library, individual cDNA molecules each received unique molecular identifiers. MiXCR was run by TCRdb on the RACE reads, yielding one entry per CDR3 protein. The table records 80,000 to 95,000 distinct CDR3 sequences, roughly 10% of them present only once.

The chain links TRBV29-1 to TRBJ1-2, with D unclear. This clonotype was obtained from a woman between 45 and 65 years old with alopecia areata. Some clones in this sample may be carry-over from other donors' samples. Sequencing was performed on whole blood, taken in connection with sensitization to the hapten diphenylcyclopropenone (DPC). The CDR3 sequence: CTLQERVYTF. The CDR3 bases are TGCACCCTCCAGGAGAGGGTGTACACCTTC.